The 13 T cell receptor beta chains below all came from one sample that was sequenced in a study of blood T cell repertoires in COVID-19. Data came from immunoSEQ multiplex PCR; TCRdb stores just in-frame clones and leaves some out. The table lists about 250,000 clones, approximately 84% of them singletons, with less than 2% in the top ten. Source material: PBMCs or T cells enriched from blood (not recorded which). The source of these receptors is a man between 35 and 55 years old who had recovered from COVID-19.

V and J are TRBV4-2 and TRBJ2-3, with D tentatively TRBD2 (6 bases). Germline assignment: CDR1 LGHNA and CDR2 YNFKEQ. The V and J ends lost 0 bases and 5 bases respectively, with 12 bases between them. The CDR3 sequence is 15 residues long. CDR3 coding DNA: TGTGCCAGCAGCCAAGAATCGCGGGATGTAGATACGCAGTATTTT. Its translation: CASSQESRDVDTQYF.

The chain joins TRBV6-5 to TRBJ2-3; 8 bases align to TRBD2. The J segment lost 1 base and the V segment lost 2 bases, leaving 5 bases of the junction unmatched. Germline CDR1 reads MNHEY; CDR2 reads SVGAGI. The CDR3 has 16 residues. The CDR3 DNA reads as TGTGCCAGCAGTTACGCTAGCGGGTTTCGCACAGATACGCAGTATTTT. It yields the protein CASSYASGFRTDTQYF.

The J gene is TRBJ2-5, the V gene TRBV5-6; D is ambiguous. The CDR3 length is 14 residues. Trimming pared 4 bases from V and 0 bases from J, leaving 10 bases between. Germline assignment: CDR1 SGHDT and CDR2 YYEEEE. The CDR3 region is CASSPNYYQETQYF. The CDR3 DNA is TGTGCCAGCAGCCCCAACTATTACCAAGAGACCCAGTACTTC. Full variable domain (rest looked up from reference TRBV5-6 and TRBJ2-5): DAGVTQSPTHLIKTRGQQVTLRCSPKSGHDTVSWYQQALGQGPQFIFQYYEEEERQRGNFPDRFSGHQFPNYSSELNVNALLLGDSALYLCASSPNYYQETQYFGPGTRLLVL.

This chain links TRBV9 with TRBJ1-2, with TRBD1 matching 11 bases. The V segment lost 1 base and the J segment 7 bases; nucleotides outside the gene matches: 6. Germline CDR1 and CDR2: SGDLS and YYNGEE. This CDR3 is built from 15 residues. CDR3 nucleotide sequence: TGTGCCAGCAGCGTATCCCCCGGGACAGGGGGTGGCTACACCTTC. It codes for CASSVSPGTGGGYTF.

V gene TRBV3-1 (or the pseudogene TRBV3-2) combines with J gene TRBJ1-6; 12 bases map to TRBD1. The germline CDR1 and CDR2 sequences are LGHDT and YNNKEL (reference sequence). V gave up 4 bases and J gave up 9 bases; unmatched junction bases: 4. This CDR3 contains 15 residues. CDR3 sequence: CASSLGQGASSPLHF. CDR3 coding DNA: TGTGCCAGCAGCCTGGGACAGGGGGCGAGTTCACCCCTCCACTTT.

The V call is TRBV28, the J call TRBJ1-1; D remains unclear. The CDR3 has 15 amino acids. The germline V gene encodes CDR1 MDHEN and CDR2 SYDVKM. With 4 bases removed from V and 1 base from J, the gap between germline ends came to 13 bases. CDR3 loop: CASSSSPGGNTEAFF. The CDR3 DNA is TGTGCCAGCAGTTCAAGTCCAGGAGGGAACACTGAAGCTTTCTTT.

The J gene is TRBJ2-1, the V gene TRBV6-5; a possible D gene is TRBD2 (6 bases). Germline V gene sequence: CDR1 MNHEY, CDR2 SVGAGI. V was trimmed by 4 bases and J by 6 bases, leaving 16 bases between them. There are 15 residues in the CDR3. The CDR3 protein is CASSSIARGTNEQFF. As DNA, the CDR3 is TGTGCCAGCAGTTCTATAGCCCGGGGGACCAATGAGCAGTTCTTC.

This sequence joins TRBV27 and TRBJ2-3; 14 bases line up with TRBD2. The length of the CDR3 is 18 residues. Per germline, CDR1 MNHEY and CDR2 SMNVEV (reference sequence). V gave up 4 bases and J gave up 2 bases; unmatched junction bases: 8. The CDR3 region has the DNA TGTGCCAGCAGTTCCCCTCGGACTAGCGGGGGGTACACAGATACGCAGTATTTT. Encoded protein: CASSSPRTSGGYTDTQYF.

This sequence joins TRBV21-1 and TRBJ2-3; the D call in the table, TRBD1, was not verified against the DNA. TRBV21-1 is annotated as a pseudogene. This CDR3 region has 16 residues. CDR3 sequence reads: CASSSRQDSPSDTQYF. The DNA for the CDR3 is TGTGCCAGCAGCAGCCGACAGGATTCGCCCTCAGATACGCAGTATTTT.

The chain employs TRBV7-9 and TRBJ2-2; TRBD2 matches 8 bases. Germline CDR1 reads SEHNR; CDR2 reads FQNEAQ (reference sequence). The CDR3 sequence is 17 residues long. The V gene end was trimmed by 5 bases and the J gene end by 6 bases; junction bases not matched to a gene: 14. The CDR3 region is CASSPRGAPGGAGELFF. The CDR3, as DNA: TGTGCCAGCAGCCCCCGAGGGGCCCCGGGGGGGGCCGGGGAGCTGTTTTTT.

The chain links TRBV25-1 to TRBJ2-7, with D perhaps matching TRBD2 (6 bases). Per germline, CDR1 MGHDK and CDR2 SYGVNS. The V and J ends lost 1 base and 4 bases respectively, with 8 bases between them. There are 13 residues in the CDR3. DNA for the CDR3: TGTGCCAGCAGTGAATCTGGGGGGTACGAGCAGTACTTC. It encodes CASSESGGYEQYF.

The chain is built from TRBV4-1 and TRBJ2-7, with 7 bases matching TRBD2. Trimming cost V 0 bases and J 5 bases; bases outside gene matches: 10. The CDR3 runs 16 residues. Per germline, CDR1 MGHRA and CDR2 YSYEKL. CDR3 in amino acids: CASSQDGAGVRNEQYF. CDR3 nucleotide sequence: TGCGCCAGCAGCCAAGATGGGGCGGGAGTGAGGAACGAGCAGTACTTC.

V usage is TRBV5-6 and J usage is TRBJ2-1; 7 nucleotides agree with TRBD1. The germline gives CDR1 SGHDT, CDR2 YYEEEE. The V gene end was trimmed by 6 bases and the J gene end by 8 bases; junction bases not matched to a gene: 11. The CDR3 has 14 residues. CDR3 region: CASTPGTVWYEQFF. For the CDR3, the DNA is TGTGCCAGCACCCCCGGGACAGTATGGTATGAGCAGTTCTTC.